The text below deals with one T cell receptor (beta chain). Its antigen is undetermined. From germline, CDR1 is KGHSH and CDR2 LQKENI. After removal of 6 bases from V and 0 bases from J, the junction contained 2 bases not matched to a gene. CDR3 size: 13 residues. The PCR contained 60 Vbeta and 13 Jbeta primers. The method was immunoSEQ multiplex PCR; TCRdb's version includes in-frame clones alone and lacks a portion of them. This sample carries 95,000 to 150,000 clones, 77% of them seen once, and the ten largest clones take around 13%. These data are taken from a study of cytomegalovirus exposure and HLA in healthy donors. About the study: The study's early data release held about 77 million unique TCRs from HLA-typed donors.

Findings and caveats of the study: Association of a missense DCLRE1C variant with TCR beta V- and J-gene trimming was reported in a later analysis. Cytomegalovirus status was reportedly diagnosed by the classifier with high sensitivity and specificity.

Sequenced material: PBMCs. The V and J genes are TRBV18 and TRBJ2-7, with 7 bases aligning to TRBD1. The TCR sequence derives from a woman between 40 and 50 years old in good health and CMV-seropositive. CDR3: CASSGQISYEQYF. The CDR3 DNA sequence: TGTGCCAGCTCGGGACAGATCTCCTACGAGCAGTACTTC.